This TCR beta chain was recorded in a study of blood T cell repertoires in COVID-19. Allocation to cohorts depended on clinical history reported by the participants. Original methodology: Amplification of reference gene primers was used by the study to estimate nucleated cell counts. The data were produced by immunoSEQ multiplex PCR, yet TCRdb's version contains in-frame clones alone and is incomplete. The D gene and trimming were derived from the DNA, and the V and J assignments and clone size from that table. Of approximately 440,000 clones in the sample, about 85% were seen once. V shed 1 base and J shed 7 bases, with 12 bases lying between them. The V gene's germline CDR1 is SEHNR and CDR2 FQNEAQ (reference sequence). This CDR3 contains 14 residues.

The chain has TRBV7-9 and TRBJ2-3; D gene unclear. This TCR derives from a woman aged 18-30 years who had recovered from COVID-19. The source material was PBMCs or T cells enriched from blood (not recorded which). The CDR3 loop reads CASSLVVSSNTQYF. The CDR3 nucleotides are TGTGCCAGCAGCTTAGTAGTGTCTAGTAATACGCAGTATTTT.